This entry lists 10 T cell receptor beta chains sequenced from one sample in a study of blood T cell repertoires in COVID-19. Clones were sequenced by immunoSEQ multiplex PCR, and TCRdb holds only the in-frame ones, with some missing. The data hold 150,000 to 200,000 clones, with around 85% observed a single time. Sequenced sample: peripheral blood. The receptors derive from a man in his sixties with active or convalescent COVID-19.

This clone has just a few counts. The chain joins TRBV28 to TRBJ1-2, with unresolved D. Germline CDR1 is MDHEN and CDR2 is SYDVKM. The V end lost 6 bases, the J end lost 1 base, and 6 bases lay between the germline ends. The CDR3 covers 12 residues. The CDR3 DNA is TGTGCCAGCAGAACATATAACTATGGCTACACCTTC. Translated, it gives CASRTYNYGYTF.

This clone was seen just once. The V and J genes are TRBV10-3 and TRBJ1-6; D perhaps matches TRBD1 (5 bases). V shed 6 bases and J shed 13 bases, with 16 bases lying between them. The CDR3 is made up of 13 amino acids. Germline V gene sequence: CDR1 ENHRY, CDR2 SYGVKD. CDR3 in DNA: TGTGCCATCAGCTCGGACACTGTTGAGCCCCTCCACTTT. It translates to CAISSDTVEPLHF.

The chain is built from TRBV27 and TRBJ1-6, with 8 bases aligning to TRBD1. This CDR3 is built from 15 residues. Trimming cost V 4 bases and J 9 bases; bases outside gene matches: 8. The germline gives CDR1 MNHEY, CDR2 SMNVEV (reference sequence). Written as DNA, the CDR3 is TGTGCCAGCAGTTCCCAGGGGGCGAGAGTTTCACCCCTCCACTTT. This sequence encodes CASSSQGARVSPLHF.

The chain is built from TRBV27 and TRBJ2-7; D is undetermined. Deletions cut 2 bases from V and 0 bases from J, with 11 bases between. There are 15 residues in the CDR3. Germline lookup yields CDR1 MNHEY and CDR2 SMNVEV (reference sequence). CDR3 nucleotide sequence: TGTGCCAGCAGTTTAGCCTACAGCAGCTCCTACGAGCAGTACTTC. Translating gives CASSLAYSSSYEQYF.

The chain employs TRBV5-1 and TRBJ1-3, with D unclear. Trimming left V 1 base short and J 0 bases short, with 11 bases between. The CDR3 is made up of 16 amino acids. CDR1 SGHRS and CDR2 YFSETQ come from the germline V gene. In DNA form, the CDR3 reads TGCGCCAGCAGCTTGAACGGTCCGGGCTCTGGAAACACCATATATTTT. Its protein product is CASSLNGPGSGNTIYF.

The rearrangement joins TRBV5-1 to TRBJ2-4; 10 bases are shared with TRBD1. In germline, CDR1 is SGHRS, CDR2 YFSETQ. J lost 7 bases, V lost 3 bases, and 4 bases had no gene match. The CDR3 extends over 14 amino acids. CDR3 sequence: CASSSPGQGNIQYF. CDR3 DNA: TGCGCCAGCAGCTCCCCGGGACAGGGGAACATTCAGTACTTC.

Remarks on this clone: Distinct nucleotide sequences in the sample also encode this CDR3. The chain uses TRBV14 and TRBJ2-7, with 7 positions matching TRBD1. The length of the CDR3 is 13 residues. CDR1 is SGHDN, CDR2 FVKESK, per germline. V gave up 6 bases and J gave up 0 bases; unmatched junction bases: 2. The CDR3 region has the DNA TGTGCCAGCAGGGCAGGGGGCTCCTACGAGCAGTACTTC. Its translation: CASRAGGSYEQYF.

The gene calls are TRBV5-1 and TRBJ2-1; perhaps TRBD1 as D (6 bases). The V end lost 1 base, the J end lost 9 bases, and 14 bases lay between the germline ends. Germline-derived CDR1 and CDR2 are SGHRS and YFSETQ. The CDR3 loop spans 14 amino acids. CDR3 loop: CASSLSHRVGEQFF. The CDR3 bases are TGCGCCAGCAGCTTGTCCCACAGGGTGGGTGAGCAGTTCTTC.

V gene TRBV10-2 combines with J gene TRBJ1-2; no reliable D call. The ends were cut back, 3 bases at V and 7 bases at J, with 18 bases in the middle. The CDR3 loop spans 15 amino acids. Germline lookup yields CDR1 WSHSY and CDR2 SAAADI. The CDR3 coding sequence is TGCGCCAGCAGTGATCCAAGCACCCTTACGGGTGGCTACACCTTC. This translates into CASSDPSTLTGGYTF.

The chain couples TRBV28 to TRBJ1-3; 11 nucleotides match TRBD1. The CDR3 length is 18 residues. V was pared by 8 bases and J by 1 base, with 13 bases of the junction left unmatched. Germline V CDR1 and CDR2: MDHEN, SYDVKM. CDR3 sequence reads: CASGQLTGTGGSGNTIYF. The CDR3, as DNA: TGTGCCAGCGGGCAACTTACGGGGACAGGGGGATCTGGAAACACCATATATTTT.